These 15 T cell receptor beta chains came from one sample sequenced in a study of blood T cells in healthy people across ages. Primers used in a second PCR of roughly 6 to 12 cycles were a sample-barcoded 5' primer and a J-beta primer mix. TCRdb reprocessed the 5' RACE reads via MiXCR and lists one record per CDR3 protein. The table has just over 800,000 distinct CDR3 sequences, around 62% seen once; the top ten hold around a quarter. Sequencing used blood. The receptors derive from a young man in good health.

This clonotype was recorded a few times. V is TRBV4-2 and J is TRBJ2-7, with 7 bases aligning to TRBD1. V lost 2 bases and J lost 8; bases outside the gene matches: 3. The germline CDR1 and CDR2 sequences are LGHNA and YNFKEQ. The CDR3 contains 12 residues. The CDR3 loop is CASSQTGEQQYF. In DNA, the CDR3 is TGTGCCAGCAGCCAAACAGGGGAGCAGCAGTACTTC.

This clonotype was observed a handful of times. This chain links TRBV4-2 with TRBJ2-6; TRBD1 might be the D (5 bases). V lost 4 bases to trimming and J lost 2 bases, with 18 bases between them. CDR1 LGHNA and CDR2 YNFKEQ come from the germline V gene. The CDR3 contains 18 residues. The CDR3 DNA follows: TGTGCCAGCAGCCCTACGGCAGGACAACAACCTGGGGCCAACGTCCTGACTTTC. The encoded protein is CASSPTAGQQPGANVLTF.

This clonotype has only a few counts. This chain joins TRBV5-1 and TRBJ2-3; tentatively, D is TRBD1 or TRBD2 (6 bases each). The CDR3 is 15 amino acids. Trimming took off 6 bases at V and 2 bases at J, with 16 bases between the two ends. CDR1 is SGHRS, CDR2 YFSETQ, per germline. CDR3 nucleotides: TGCGCCAGCACTCGGGGGCAGCTTACCACAGATACGCAGTATTTT. This gives the protein CASTRGQLTTDTQYF.

V is TRBV5-6 and J is TRBJ2-1, with TRBD2 identical over 8 bases. Unmatched junction bases numbered 9, after V lost 3 bases and J lost 7 bases. Germline V gives CDR1 SGHDT, CDR2 YYEEEE. The CDR3 consists of 15 residues. The CDR3 nucleotides are TGTGCCAGCAGCTCCTTGGGTAGCGGGGAGAATGAGCAGTTCTTC. This codes for CASSSLGSGENEQFF.

The chain carries TRBV6-2 or TRBV6-3 and TRBJ2-4, with a possible D match to TRBD2 (5 bases). The length of the CDR3 is 16 residues. Germline-derived CDR1 and CDR2 are MNHEY and SVGEGT. V was pared by 3 bases and J by 5 bases, with 17 bases between. The CDR3 DNA is TGTGCCAGCAGTTATCCTTCAGAGGCGGGTGAAAACATTCAGTACTTC. Protein product: CASSYPSEAGENIQYF.

The chain's CDR3 is CSADPTSGGIGELFF. For the CDR3, the DNA is TGCAGTGCTGATCCAACTAGCGGGGGCATCGGGGAGCTGTTTTTT. J is TRBJ2-2 and V is TRBV20-1; 11 nucleotides line up with TRBD2. The CDR3 has 15 amino acids. V dropped 5 bases and J dropped 7; count of bases not matched to a gene: 9. Germline values: CDR1 DFQATT, CDR2 SNEGSKA (reference sequence).

This sequence joins TRBV9 and TRBJ2-5, with D possibly being TRBD2 (6 bases). The DNA end is a closer match to TRBJ2-7, so the J assignment may be wrong. This CDR3 has 15 amino acids. CDR1 is SGDLS, CDR2 YYNGEE, per germline. CDR3 amino acids: CASSVSPGEAYEQYF. As DNA, the CDR3 is TGTGCCAGCAGCGTGTCTCCGGGGGAAGCCTACGAGCAGTACTTC.

This clonotype was found a few times. The chain is built from TRBV4-3 and TRBJ1-4; D is perhaps TRBD1 (5 bases). The ends were cut back, 1 base at V and 6 bases at J, with 6 bases in the middle. Per germline, CDR1 LGHNA and CDR2 YSLEER. CDR3 size: 13 residues. The CDR3 DNA reads TGCGCCAGCAGCCAAGGGGGGGATGAAAAACTGTTTTTT. It translates to CASSQGGDEKLFF.

CDR3 DNA sequence: TGCAGTGCTAGGGATTCGACGGGTGGCGAGCAGTACTTC. It codes for CSARDSTGGEQYF. J is TRBJ2-7 and V is TRBV20-1, with D hard to call. Germline V gene data show CDR1 as DFQATT and CDR2 as SNEGSKA (reference sequence). The CDR3 covers 13 residues. The V gene lost 3 bases and the J gene lost 6 bases, with 15 bases spanning the gap.

The chain has TRBV29-1 and TRBJ2-1; 10 nucleotides match TRBD2. CDR1 and CDR2 (germline): SQVTM, ANQGSEA. V lost 7 bases to trimming and J lost 2 bases; unmatched junction nucleotides: 14. The CDR3 length is 17 residues. This CDR3 is CSAPLAGPHFPYNEQFF. DNA for the CDR3: TGCAGCGCCCCACTAGCGGGGCCCCACTTCCCCTACAATGAGCAGTTCTTC.

The chain links TRBV5-1 to TRBJ2-1; TRBD2 might be the D (5 bases). Germline CDR1 is SGHRS and CDR2 is YFSETQ. The CDR3 runs 14 residues. V lost 0 bases, J lost 4 bases, and 8 bases lay in between. The CDR3 DNA follows: TGCGCCAGCAGCTTGGAAGCGGTTTACAATGAGCAGTTCTTC. This translates into CASSLEAVYNEQFF.

The gene calls are TRBV7-9 and TRBJ2-3; weak D call: TRBD1 (6 bases). The V gene's germline CDR1 is SEHNR and CDR2 FQNEAQ (reference sequence). V was trimmed by 2 bases and J by 4 bases, leaving 10 bases between them. This CDR3 spans 14 amino acids. CDR3 loop: CASSLRQGSDTQYF. The CDR3 nucleotides read TGTGCCAGCAGCTTAAGGCAGGGGTCAGATACGCAGTATTTT.

This clonotype was found a few times. This chain connects TRBV6-5 to TRBJ2-1; D may be TRBD1 (6 bases). This CDR3 is 13 amino acids long. Trimming cost V 2 bases and J 9 bases, with 11 bases left between them. Germline-derived CDR1 and CDR2 are MNHEY and SVGAGI. CDR3 region: CASSYGGNSEQFF. In DNA form, the CDR3 reads TGTGCCAGCAGTTACGGGGGCAATAGTGAGCAGTTCTTC.

This clonotype was seen a handful of times. The chain has TRBV20-1 and TRBJ2-7; D is tentatively TRBD1 or TRBD2 (5 bases each). The germline V gene has CDR1 DFQATT and CDR2 SNEGSKA (reference sequence). Trimming removed 4 bases at V and 1 base at J, with 23 bases between. The CDR3 spans 17 residues. CDR3 nucleotide sequence: TGCAGTGCTACATCTAGCCTCCGGACAACCAATTCCTACGAGCAGTACTTC. It encodes CSATSSLRTTNSYEQYF.

The chain couples TRBV29-1 to TRBJ2-1; D is perhaps TRBD1 or TRBD2 (5 bases each). CDR3 length: 13 residues. Germline V gene lookup returns CDR1 SQVTM and CDR2 ANQGSEA. V was clipped by 3 bases and J by 0 bases, with 6 bases between them. Here the CDR3 reads CSVEGTSYNEQFF. Here the CDR3 DNA reads TGCAGCGTTGAGGGGACCTCCTACAATGAGCAGTTCTTC.